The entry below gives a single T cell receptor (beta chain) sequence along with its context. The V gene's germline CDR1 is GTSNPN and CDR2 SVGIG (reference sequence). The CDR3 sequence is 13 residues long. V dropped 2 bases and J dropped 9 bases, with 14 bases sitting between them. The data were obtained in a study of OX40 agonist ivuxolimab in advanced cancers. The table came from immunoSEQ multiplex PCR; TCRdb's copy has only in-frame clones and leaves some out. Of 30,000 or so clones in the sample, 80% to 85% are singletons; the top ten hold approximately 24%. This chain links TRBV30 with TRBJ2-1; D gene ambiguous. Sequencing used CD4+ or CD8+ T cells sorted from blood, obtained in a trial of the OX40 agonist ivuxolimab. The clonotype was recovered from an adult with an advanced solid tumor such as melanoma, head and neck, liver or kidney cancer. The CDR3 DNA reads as TGTGCCTGGAGTCGAAGGCTAGGTGGTGAGCAGTTCTTC. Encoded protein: CAWSRRLGGEQFF.